This is a list of T cell receptor beta chains from one sample in a study of blood T cells in healthy people across ages. MiXCR, run by TCRdb on the 5' RACE reads, gives a single entry per CDR3 protein. The table includes 800,000 to 950,000 distinct CDR3 sequences, about 28% detected once. This sample also appeared in a second study, on T cells of mothers and their children.

The specimen sequenced was blood. The receptors were sampled from a woman between 35 and 50 years old in good health. CDR3s include the opening cysteine and the closing phenylalanine or tryptophan. D genes are given only for firm matches. Where a row states a size, it is once, few, many or the class of an expanded clone; other rows omit it.

TRBJ2-3,.,TRBV28,.,CASSRRRGKTQYF,TGTGCCAGCAGCCGACGAAGGGGAAAGACGCAGTATTTT
TRBJ2-7,TRBD2,TRBV10-3,.,CAISATSGGGHEQYF,TGTGCCATCAGTGCGACTAGCGGGGGGGGCCACGAGCAGTACTTC
TRBJ2-7,.,TRBV29-1,.,CSVARHTDTYEQYF,TGCAGCGTTGCCCGACACACCGACACCTACGAGCAGTACTTC
TRBJ2-1,.,TRBV7-2,few,CASSPYIYNEQFF,TGTGCCAGCAGCCCCTACATTTACAATGAGCAGTTCTTC
TRBJ2-5,TRBD2,TRBV24-1,few,CATSDSGGSGRETQYF,TGTGCCACCAGTGATTCTGGGGGTAGCGGGAGGGAGACCCAGTACTTC
TRBJ1-2,.,TRBV2,.,CASSGTPTGDGYTF,TGTGCCAGCAGTGGTACCCCAACGGGGGATGGCTACACCTTC
TRBJ1-1,.,TRBV4-1,many,CASSQAEREGAFF,TGCGCCAGCAGCCAAGCGGAGAGGGAAGGAGCTTTCTTT
TRBJ2-5,.,TRBV7-2,.,CASSPDPSSPGTQYF,TGTGCCAGCAGCCCCGACCCCTCTTCCCCGGGGACCCAGTACTTC
TRBJ1-1,.,TRBV27,.,CASSWSRGDLNTEAFF,TGTGCCAGCAGTTGGTCCCGGGGTGATCTGAACACTGAAGCTTTCTTT
TRBJ1-1,.,TRBV4-1,many,CASRAPAGGTEAFF,TGCGCCAGCAGGGCCCCGGCGGGGGGCACTGAAGCTTTCTTT
TRBJ2-1,.,TRBV6-1,.,CASSGEVSSYNEQFF,TGTGCCAGCAGTGGTGAGGTGAGCTCCTACAATGAGCAGTTCTTC
TRBJ2-3,.,TRBV2,.,CASSARGARDTQYF,TGTGCCAGCAGTGCCCGGGGGGCCAGGGATACGCAGTATTTT
TRBJ2-1,TRBD2,TRBV7-3,.,CASSLSSLAGVNEQFF,TGTGCCAGCAGCTTAAGCAGTCTAGCGGGGGTTAATGAGCAGTTCTTC
TRBJ2-1,TRBD2,TRBV4-1,few,CASSPSAPGLPEDEQFF,TGCGCCAGCAGCCCATCGGCCCCGGGACTACCGGAGGATGAGCAGTTCTTC
TRBJ2-7,TRBD2,TRBV20-1,many,CSARETSGDSEQYF,TGCAGTGCTAGAGAGACTAGCGGGGATAGCGAGCAGTACTTC
TRBJ2-4,.,TRBV20-1,few,CSAIESRAKNIQYF,TGCAGTGCCATCGAGAGCAGAGCCAAAAACATTCAGTACTTC
TRBJ2-3,.,TRBV5-1,many,CASSSGTGTSTDTQYF,TGCGCCAGCAGCTCCGGGACCGGGACTAGCACAGATACGCAGTATTTT
TRBJ2-7,TRBD1,TRBV7-2,many,CASSIPGQGATYEQYF,TGTGCCAGCAGCATACCCGGACAGGGAGCTACCTACGAGCAGTACTTC
TRBJ1-6,.,TRBV7-8,.,CASSTSPGYNSPLHF,TGTGCCAGCAGTACCTCGCCAGGTTATAATTCACCCCTCCACTTT
TRBJ2-7,TRBD1,TRBV9,.,CASSVSENRGSEQYF,TGTGCCAGCAGCGTAAGCGAAAACAGGGGGTCCGAGCAGTACTTC
TRBJ2-5,TRBD1,TRBV7-2,.,CASSPLGQASETQYF,TGTGCCAGCAGCCCACTGGGACAGGCTAGTGAGACCCAGTACTTC
TRBJ2-3,.,TRBV18,.,CASSPLGGRDTQYF,TGTGCCAGCTCACCGCTGGGTGGAAGAGATACGCAGTATTTT
TRBJ1-3,TRBD1,TRBV20-1,.,CSAMRQGPGNTIYF,TGCAGTGCTATGCGACAGGGGCCCGGAAACACCATATATTTT
TRBJ2-1,.,TRBV14,.,CASSQVLKNSSYNEQFF,TGTGCCAGCAGCCAAGTCCTGAAAAACAGCTCCTACAATGAGCAGTTCTTC
TRBJ1-2,.,TRBV4-3,.,CASSQVGTPSKDYTF,TGCGCCAGCAGCCAAGTCGGGACTCCCAGTAAAGACTACACCTTC
TRBJ1-2,TRBD1,TRBV28,.,CASSFGGTGEGGYTF,TGTGCCAGCAGTTTCGGGGGGACAGGGGAAGGCGGCTACACCTTC
TRBJ1-2,TRBD1,TRBV7-9,few,CASGQGRDYGYTF,TGTGCCAGCGGACAGGGAAGGGACTATGGCTACACCTTC
TRBJ2-5,.,TRBV7-2,.,CASSFLGRKETQYF,TGTGCCAGCAGCTTTCTGGGTCGAAAAGAGACCCAGTACTTC
TRBJ2-2,.,TRBV7-3,few,CASSSSTVNTGELFF,TGTGCCAGCAGCTCCTCGACTGTTAACACCGGGGAGCTGTTTTTT
TRBJ2-1,.,TRBV20-1,.,CSAGRGQGDEQFF,TGCAGTGCTGGCAGGGGCCAAGGGGATGAGCAGTTCTTC
TRBJ2-3,.,TRBV20-1,few,CSARDHGTAPDTQYF,TGCAGTGCTAGAGATCACGGGACCGCCCCAGATACGCAGTATTTT
TRBJ2-5,TRBD1,TRBV5-1,few,CASSFETGGETQYF,TGCGCCAGCAGCTTCGAGACAGGGGGAGAGACCCAGTACTTC